These 8 T cell receptor beta chains originate from one sample sequenced in a study of human T cells and chemical hapten exposure. The time point: patch test 1, 2 weeks after DPC sensitization. Treatment meaning: therapeutic diphenylcyclopropenone sensitization with weekly scalp DPC. Using its own MiXCR run on the RACE reads, TCRdb lists one record per CDR3 protein. Counted here are just over 80,000 distinct CDR3 sequences, about 10% occurring once; the ten biggest clones make up approximately 4%. Here the sequenced sample was whole blood, taken in connection with sensitization to the hapten diphenylcyclopropenone (DPC). All receptors come from a woman aged 45-59 years with alopecia areata. Some clones in this sample may be carry-over from other donors' samples.

This clonotype was observed many times. The chain uses TRBV12-3 or TRBV12-4 and TRBJ2-1, with TRBD2 matching 11 bases. The CDR3 contains 14 residues. With 2 bases clipped from V and 9 bases from J, the junction kept 3 bases outside the gene matches. The CDR3 DNA sequence: TGTGCCAGCAGTTTAAATAGCGGGAGGGGTGAGCAGTTCTTC. Protein product: CASSLNSGRGEQFF.

The chain employs TRBV4-1 and TRBJ2-1; a weak D match, TRBD1 (6 bases). V lost 0 bases and J lost 3, with 12 bases in between. The CDR3 totals 16 residues. Looked up from germline, CDR1 is MGHRA and CDR2 is YSYEKL. CDR3 sequence reads: CASSQDRGQIYNEQFF. CDR3 DNA: TGCGCCAGCAGCCAAGATCGAGGACAGATCTACAATGAGCAGTTCTTC.

This clonotype was recorded many times. The genes are TRBV7-2 and TRBJ1-1, with D possibly matching TRBD1 (6 bases). The V gene lost 6 bases and the J gene lost 1 base, with 9 bases spanning the gap. Germline V gene sequence: CDR1 SGHTA, CDR2 FQGNSA. This CDR3 has 13 amino acids. The DNA for the CDR3 is TGTGCCAGCAGTCGGGGGCCGAACACTGAAGCTTTCTTT. This translates into CASSRGPNTEAFF.

This clonotype was counted only a few times. The gene calls are TRBV29-1 and TRBJ1-5, with D possibly being TRBD1 (6 bases). V lost 6 bases and J lost 3, with 12 bases in between. This CDR3 has 13 residues. Germline assignment: CDR1 SQVTM and CDR2 ANQGSEA. CDR3 amino acids: CSVITGSNQPQHF. CDR3 sequence (DNA): TGCAGCGTCATAACAGGGTCCAATCAGCCCCAGCATTTT.

CDR3 DNA sequence: TGTGCCAGCAGCTACCGAGTGCAGTTCTTC. This codes for CASSYRVQFF. The gene calls are TRBV28 and TRBJ2-1; D remains ambiguous. V lost 6 bases and J lost 12, with 9 bases in between. Germline CDR1 MDHEN, CDR2 SYDVKM. The CDR3 runs 10 residues.

This clonotype was picked up a small number of times. V usage is TRBV19 and J usage is TRBJ2-2; D ambiguous. V was shortened by 1 base and J by 3 bases, with 9 bases between the two germline ends. CDR1 is LNHDA, CDR2 SQIVND, per germline (reference sequence). The CDR3 covers 15 residues. The CDR3 nucleotides are TGTGCCAGTAGTATAGGGTTCGCCTACACCGGGGAGCTGTTTTTT. It is translated as CASSIGFAYTGELFF.

In its sample, this clonotype was seen many times. The chain is built from TRBV6-2 or TRBV6-3 and TRBJ1-2; D uncertain. V dropped 3 bases and J dropped 5 bases, with 19 bases sitting between them. Germline lookup yields CDR1 MNHEY and CDR2 SVGEGT. The CDR3 is made up of 16 amino acids. As DNA, the CDR3 is TGTGCCAGCAGTTATGGAAACCCCGTCCTTCTATATGGCTACACCTTC. This gives the protein CASSYGNPVLLYGYTF.

This clonotype has at least ten counts. This chain links TRBV5-1 with TRBJ2-1, with D perhaps being TRBD1 or TRBD2 (5 bases each). This CDR3 has 16 residues. V was clipped by 2 bases and J by 2 bases, with 14 bases between them. The germline V gene has CDR1 SGHRS and CDR2 YFSETQ. Here the CDR3 reads CASSFGARPPYNEQFF. The DNA for the CDR3 is TGCGCCAGCAGCTTCGGGGCCAGGCCCCCCTACAATGAGCAGTTCTTC.